Sequencing of this T cell receptor beta chain was carried out in a study of OX40 agonist ivuxolimab in advanced cancers. Overall study context: The mean age was approximately 60 years, ranging from roughly 23 to 79, with 80% to 85% of participants male. Previous treatment with anti-PD-1, anti-PD-L1 or anti-CTLA-4 therapy was allowed; 40% had received some.

Samples of blood were obtained at baseline, on cycle 4 day 1, and on cycle 7 day 1. This clone has just a few counts. V was cut by 0 bases and J by 2 bases, with 13 bases left in between. CDR3 length: 16 amino acids. Germline V gene sequence: CDR1 MGHRA, CDR2 YSYEKL. Assay used: immunoSEQ multiplex PCR; TCRdb lists only in-frame clones, some missing. Of about 20,000 clones listed, approximately 85% are singletons. Material: CD4+ or CD8+ T cells sorted from blood, obtained in a trial of the OX40 agonist ivuxolimab. This chain uses TRBV4-1 with TRBJ1-1; TRBD1 is a possible D gene (5 bases). The clonotype originates from an adult with an advanced solid tumor such as melanoma, head and neck, liver or kidney cancer. CDR3 sequence: CASSQDWPTENTEAFF. CDR3 in DNA: TGCGCCAGCAGCCAAGATTGGCCGACAGAAAACACTGAAGCTTTCTTT.